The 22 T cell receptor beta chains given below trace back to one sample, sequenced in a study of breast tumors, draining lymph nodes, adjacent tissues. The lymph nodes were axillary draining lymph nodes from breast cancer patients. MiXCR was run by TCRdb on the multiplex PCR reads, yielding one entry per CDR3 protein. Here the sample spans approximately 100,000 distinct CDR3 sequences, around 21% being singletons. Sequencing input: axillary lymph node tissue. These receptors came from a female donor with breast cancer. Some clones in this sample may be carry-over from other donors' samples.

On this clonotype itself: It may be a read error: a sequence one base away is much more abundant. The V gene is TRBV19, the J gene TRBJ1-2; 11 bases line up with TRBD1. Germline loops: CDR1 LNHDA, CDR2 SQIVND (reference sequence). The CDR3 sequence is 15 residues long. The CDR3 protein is CASIPQGQGVGGFTF. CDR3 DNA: TGTGCCAGTATCCCCCAGGGACAGGGGGTCGGGGGCTTCACCTTC.

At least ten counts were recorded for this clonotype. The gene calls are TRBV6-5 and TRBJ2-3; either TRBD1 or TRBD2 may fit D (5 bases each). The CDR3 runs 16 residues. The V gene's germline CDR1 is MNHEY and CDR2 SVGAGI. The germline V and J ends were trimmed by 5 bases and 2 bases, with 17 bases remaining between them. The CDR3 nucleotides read TGTGCCAGCAGTCCTGCGAGGGGCCCCTACACAGATACGCAGTATTTT. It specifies CASSPARGPYTDTQYF.

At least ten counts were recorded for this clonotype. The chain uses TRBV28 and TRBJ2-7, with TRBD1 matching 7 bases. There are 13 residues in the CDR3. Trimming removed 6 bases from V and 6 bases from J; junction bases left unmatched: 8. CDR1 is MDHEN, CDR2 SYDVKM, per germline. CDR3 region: CASSPLDRVEQYF. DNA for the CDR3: TGTGCCAGCAGCCCCCTCGACAGGGTCGAGCAGTACTTC.

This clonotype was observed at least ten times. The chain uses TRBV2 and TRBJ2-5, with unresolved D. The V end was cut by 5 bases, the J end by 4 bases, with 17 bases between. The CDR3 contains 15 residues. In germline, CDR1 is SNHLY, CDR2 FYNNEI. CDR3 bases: TGTGCCAGCAGTCTGAGACCCGGATGGGGAGAGACCCAGTACTTC. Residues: CASSLRPGWGETQYF.

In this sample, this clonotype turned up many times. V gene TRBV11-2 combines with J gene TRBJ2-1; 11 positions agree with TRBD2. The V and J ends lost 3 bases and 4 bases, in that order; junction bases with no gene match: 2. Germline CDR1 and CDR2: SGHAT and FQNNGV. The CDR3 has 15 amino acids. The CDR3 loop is CASSFSSGGYNEQFF. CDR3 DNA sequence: TGTGCCAGCAGCTTCTCTAGCGGGGGGTACAATGAGCAGTTCTTC.

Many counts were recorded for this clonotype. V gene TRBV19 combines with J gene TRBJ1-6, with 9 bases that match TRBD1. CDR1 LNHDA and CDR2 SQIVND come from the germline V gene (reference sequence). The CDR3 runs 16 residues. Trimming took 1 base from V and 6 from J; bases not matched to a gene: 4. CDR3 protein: CASSIGTGVLNSPLHF. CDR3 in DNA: TGTGCCAGTAGTATAGGGACAGGGGTACTTAATTCACCCCTCCACTTT.

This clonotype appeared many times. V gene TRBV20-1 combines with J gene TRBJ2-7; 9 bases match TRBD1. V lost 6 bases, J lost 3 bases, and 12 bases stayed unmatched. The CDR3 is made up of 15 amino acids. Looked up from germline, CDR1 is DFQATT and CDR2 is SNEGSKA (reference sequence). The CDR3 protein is CSASGGDRAVYEQYF. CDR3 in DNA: TGCAGTGCCTCAGGAGGGGACAGGGCCGTCTACGAGCAGTACTTC.

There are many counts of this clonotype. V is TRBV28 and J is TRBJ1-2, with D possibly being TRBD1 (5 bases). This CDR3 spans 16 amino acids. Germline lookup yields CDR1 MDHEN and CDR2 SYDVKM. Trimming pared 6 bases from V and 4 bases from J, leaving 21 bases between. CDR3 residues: CASSPLAGHDTYGYTF. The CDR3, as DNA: TGTGCCAGCAGCCCTCTCGCGGGGCATGATACCTATGGCTACACCTTC.

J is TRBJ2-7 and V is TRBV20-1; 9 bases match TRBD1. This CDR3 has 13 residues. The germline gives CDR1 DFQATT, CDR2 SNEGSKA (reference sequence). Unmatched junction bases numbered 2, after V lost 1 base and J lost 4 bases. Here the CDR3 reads CSARGDREYEQYF. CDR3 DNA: TGCAGTGCTAGAGGGGACAGGGAATACGAGCAGTACTTC.

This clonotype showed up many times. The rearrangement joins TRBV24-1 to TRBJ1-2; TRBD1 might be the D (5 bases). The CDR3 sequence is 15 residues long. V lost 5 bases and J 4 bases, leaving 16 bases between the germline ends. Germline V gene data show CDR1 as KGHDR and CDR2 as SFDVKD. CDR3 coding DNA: TGTGCCACCAGTGCCGGGGGGGACTTGGGCTATGGCTACACCTTC. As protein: CATSAGGDLGYGYTF.

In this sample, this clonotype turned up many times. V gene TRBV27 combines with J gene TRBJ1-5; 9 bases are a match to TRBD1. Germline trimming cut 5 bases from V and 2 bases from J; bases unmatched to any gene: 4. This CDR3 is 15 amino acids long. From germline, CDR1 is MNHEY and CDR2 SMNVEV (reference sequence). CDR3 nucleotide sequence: TGTGCCAGCAGTGCGGACAGGGGCGGCAATCAGCCCCAGCATTTT. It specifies CASSADRGGNQPQHF.

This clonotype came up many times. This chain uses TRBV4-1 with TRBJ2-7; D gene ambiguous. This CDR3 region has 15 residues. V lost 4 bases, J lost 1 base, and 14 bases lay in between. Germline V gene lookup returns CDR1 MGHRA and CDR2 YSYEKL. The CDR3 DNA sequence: TGCGCCAGCAGCCCGGTTGTAGGGATTTCCTACGAGCAGTACTTC. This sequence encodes CASSPVVGISYEQYF.

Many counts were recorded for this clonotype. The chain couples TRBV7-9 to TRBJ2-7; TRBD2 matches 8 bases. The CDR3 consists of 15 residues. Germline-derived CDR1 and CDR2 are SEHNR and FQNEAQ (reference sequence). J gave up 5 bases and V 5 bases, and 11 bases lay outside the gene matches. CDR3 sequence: CASSTRGGARDEQYF. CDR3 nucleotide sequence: TGTGCCAGCAGCACTCGGGGGGGGGCGCGGGACGAGCAGTACTTC.

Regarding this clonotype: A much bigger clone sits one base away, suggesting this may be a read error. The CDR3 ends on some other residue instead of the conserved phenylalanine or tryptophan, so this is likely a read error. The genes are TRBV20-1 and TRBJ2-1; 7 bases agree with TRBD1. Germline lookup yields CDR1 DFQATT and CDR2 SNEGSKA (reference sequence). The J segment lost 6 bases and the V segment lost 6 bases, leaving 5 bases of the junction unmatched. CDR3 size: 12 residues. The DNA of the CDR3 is TGCAGTGCCAATCCAGGGGGCAATGAGCAGTTCATC. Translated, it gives CSANPGGNEQFI.

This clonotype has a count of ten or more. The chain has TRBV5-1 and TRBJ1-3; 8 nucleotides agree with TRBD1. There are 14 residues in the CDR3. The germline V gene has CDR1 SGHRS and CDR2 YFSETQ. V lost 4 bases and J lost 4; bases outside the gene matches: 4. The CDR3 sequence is CASSRGQGGNTIYF. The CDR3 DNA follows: TGCGCCAGCAGCCGTGGACAGGGCGGAAACACCATATATTTT.

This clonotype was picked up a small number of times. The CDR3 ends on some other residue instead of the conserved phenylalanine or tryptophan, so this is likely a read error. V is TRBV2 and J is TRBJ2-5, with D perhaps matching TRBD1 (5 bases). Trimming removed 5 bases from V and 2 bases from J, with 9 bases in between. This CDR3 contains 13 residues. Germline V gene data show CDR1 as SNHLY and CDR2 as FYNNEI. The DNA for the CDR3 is TGTGCCAGCAGTCACGACAGACAAGAGACCCAGTACCTC. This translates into CASSHDRQETQYL.

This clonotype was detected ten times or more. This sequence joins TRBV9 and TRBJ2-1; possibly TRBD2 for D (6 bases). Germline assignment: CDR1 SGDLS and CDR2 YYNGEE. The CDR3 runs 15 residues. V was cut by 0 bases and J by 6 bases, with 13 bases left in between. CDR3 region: CASSVAGVTGNEQFF. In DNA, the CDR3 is TGTGCCAGCAGCGTAGCGGGGGTTACGGGCAATGAGCAGTTCTTC. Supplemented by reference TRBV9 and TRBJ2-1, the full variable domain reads DSGVTQTPKHLITATGQRVTLRCSPRSGDLSVYWYQQSLDQGLQFLIQYYNGEERAKGNILERFSAQQFPDLHSELNLSSLELGDSALYFCASSVAGVTGNEQFFGPGTRLTVL.

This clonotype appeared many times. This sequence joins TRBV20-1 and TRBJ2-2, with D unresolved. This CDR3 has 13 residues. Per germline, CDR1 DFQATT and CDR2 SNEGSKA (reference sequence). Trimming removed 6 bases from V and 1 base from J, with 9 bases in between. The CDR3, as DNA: TGCAGTGCCCAAACACTGAACACCGGGGAGCTGTTTTTT. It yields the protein CSAQTLNTGELFF.

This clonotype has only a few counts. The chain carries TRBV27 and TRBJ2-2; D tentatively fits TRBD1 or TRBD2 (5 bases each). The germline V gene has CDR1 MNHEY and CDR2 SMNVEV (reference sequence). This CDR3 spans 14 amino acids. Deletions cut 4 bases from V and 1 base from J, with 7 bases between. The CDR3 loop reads CASSSGRNTGELFF. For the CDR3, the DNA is TGTGCCAGCAGTTCGGGGCGGAACACCGGGGAGCTGTTTTTT.

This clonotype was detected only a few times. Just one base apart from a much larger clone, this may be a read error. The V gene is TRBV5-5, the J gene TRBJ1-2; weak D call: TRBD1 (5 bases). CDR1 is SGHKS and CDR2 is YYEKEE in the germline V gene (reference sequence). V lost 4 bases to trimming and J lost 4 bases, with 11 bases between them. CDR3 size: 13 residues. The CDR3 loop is CASSPEQAYGYTF. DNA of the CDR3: TGTGCCAGCAGCCCGGAACAGGCCTATGGCTACACCTTC.

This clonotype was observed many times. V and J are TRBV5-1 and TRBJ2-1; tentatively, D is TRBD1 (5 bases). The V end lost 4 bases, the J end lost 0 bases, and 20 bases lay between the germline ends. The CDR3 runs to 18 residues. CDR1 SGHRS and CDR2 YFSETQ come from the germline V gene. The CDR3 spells CASSLNTGSYSSYNEQFF. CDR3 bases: TGCGCCAGCAGCCTAAACACAGGATCTTATAGCTCCTACAATGAGCAGTTCTTC.

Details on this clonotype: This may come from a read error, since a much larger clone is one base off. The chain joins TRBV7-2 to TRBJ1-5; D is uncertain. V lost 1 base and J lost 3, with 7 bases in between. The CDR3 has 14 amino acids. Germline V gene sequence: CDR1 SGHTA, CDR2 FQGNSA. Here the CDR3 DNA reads TGTGCCAGCAGCTTAGGCGGTCACAATCAGCCCCAGCATTTT. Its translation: CASSLGGHNQPQHF.